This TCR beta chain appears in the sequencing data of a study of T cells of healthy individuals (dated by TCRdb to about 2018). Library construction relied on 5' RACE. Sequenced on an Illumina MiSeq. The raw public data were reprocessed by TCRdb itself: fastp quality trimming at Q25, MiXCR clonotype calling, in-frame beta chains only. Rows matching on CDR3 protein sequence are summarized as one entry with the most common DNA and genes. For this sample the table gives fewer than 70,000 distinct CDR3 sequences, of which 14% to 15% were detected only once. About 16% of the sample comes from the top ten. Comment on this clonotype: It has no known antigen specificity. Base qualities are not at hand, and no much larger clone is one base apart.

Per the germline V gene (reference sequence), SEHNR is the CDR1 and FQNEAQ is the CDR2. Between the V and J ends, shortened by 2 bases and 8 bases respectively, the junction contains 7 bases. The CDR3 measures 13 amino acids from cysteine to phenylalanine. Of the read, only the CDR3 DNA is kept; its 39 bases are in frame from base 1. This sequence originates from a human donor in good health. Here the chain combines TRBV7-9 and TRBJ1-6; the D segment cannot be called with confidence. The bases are TGTGCCAGCAGCTTACATTTCGATTCACCCCTCCACTTT. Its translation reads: CASSLHFDSPLHF.